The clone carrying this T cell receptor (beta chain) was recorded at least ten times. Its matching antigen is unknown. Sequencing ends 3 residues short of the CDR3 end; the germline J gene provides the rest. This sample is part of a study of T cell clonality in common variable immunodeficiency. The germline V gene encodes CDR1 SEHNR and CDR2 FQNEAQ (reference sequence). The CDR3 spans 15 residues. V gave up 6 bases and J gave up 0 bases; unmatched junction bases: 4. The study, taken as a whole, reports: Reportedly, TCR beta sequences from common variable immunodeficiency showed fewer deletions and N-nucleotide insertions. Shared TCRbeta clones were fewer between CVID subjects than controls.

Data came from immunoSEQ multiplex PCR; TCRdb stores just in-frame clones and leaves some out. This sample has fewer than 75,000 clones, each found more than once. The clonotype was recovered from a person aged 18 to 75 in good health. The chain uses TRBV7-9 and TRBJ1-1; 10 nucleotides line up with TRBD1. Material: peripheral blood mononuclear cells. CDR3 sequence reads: CASRFGQGVNTEAFF. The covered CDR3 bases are TGTGCCAGCAGGTTCGGACAGGGGGTGAACACTGAA.